This T cell receptor (beta chain) was observed in a study of blood T cell repertoires in COVID-19. Sequencing was performed with immunoSEQ multiplex PCR; in TCRdb, only in-frame clones are kept and a portion is missing. The table has some 170,000 clones, roughly 80% seen once. The length of the CDR3 is 16 residues. V was pared by 7 bases and J by 0 bases, with 18 bases between. CDR1 and CDR2 (germline): SNHLY, FYNNEI. This receptor was obtained from a woman in her 70s with acute or convalescent COVID-19. The chain links TRBV2 to TRBJ2-5; D might be TRBD2 (6 bases). The sequencing sample was made of peripheral blood. DNA for the CDR3: TGTGCCAGCAAGCGCCGGGGGTTAGACAACCAAGAGACCCAGTACTTC. Translation: CASKRRGLDNQETQYF. The entire variable domain, with the rest obtained from reference TRBV2 and TRBJ2-5, is as follows: EPEVTQTPSHQVTQMGQEVILRCVPISNHLYFYWYRQILGQKVEFLVSFYNNEISEKSEIFDDQFSVERPDGSNFTLKIRSTKLEDSAMYFCASKRRGLDNQETQYFGPGTRLLVL.